Sequencing of this TCR beta chain was carried out in a study of T cell changes during pregnancy in multiple sclerosis. Germline CDR1 and CDR2: ENHRY and SYGVKD. Trimming removed 10 bases from V and 8 bases from J; junction bases left unmatched: 22. There are 19 residues in the CDR3. The table came from immunoSEQ multiplex PCR; TCRdb's copy has only in-frame clones and leaves some out. The sample consists of about 31,000 clones, 75% to 90% of them appearing once. J is TRBJ2-2 and V is TRBV10-3; 13 bases line up with TRBD2. The TCR comes from a female donor with multiple sclerosis, enrolled in a pregnancy study. The source was CD8+ T cells from peripheral blood mononuclear cells, collected in the second trimester of pregnancy. As DNA, the CDR3 is TGTGCCACTACCCCCGGGACAGGGTGGACTAGCGGGAGTAAAGGGGAGCTGTTTTTT. Translated: CATTPGTGWTSGSKGELFF.